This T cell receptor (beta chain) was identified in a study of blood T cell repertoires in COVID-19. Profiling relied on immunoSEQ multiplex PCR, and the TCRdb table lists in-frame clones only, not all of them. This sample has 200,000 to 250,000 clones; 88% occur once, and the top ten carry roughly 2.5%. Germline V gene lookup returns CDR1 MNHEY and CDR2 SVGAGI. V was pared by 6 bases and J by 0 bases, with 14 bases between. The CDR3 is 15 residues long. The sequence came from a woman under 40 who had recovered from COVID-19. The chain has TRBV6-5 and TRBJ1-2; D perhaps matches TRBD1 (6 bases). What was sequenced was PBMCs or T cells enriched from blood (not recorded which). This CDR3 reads CASRIRDTPNYGYTF. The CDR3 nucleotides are TGTGCCAGCAGAATCCGGGACACTCCTAACTATGGCTACACCTTC.